This T cell receptor (beta chain) is from a study of cytomegalovirus exposure and HLA in healthy donors. Study outcomes and limitations: Whilst most TCR sequences proved rare, a subset of public TCRs occurred across many donors. The study listed roughly 150 cytomegalovirus-associated TCR beta chains.

Trimming took 4 bases from V and 4 from J, leaving 20 bases between them. The germline CDR1 and CDR2 sequences are SGDLS and YYNGEE. CDR3 length equals 16 residues. Remarks on this clone: The antigen remains undetermined.

Generated by immunoSEQ multiplex PCR, the TCRdb table keeps only in-frame clones and is missing some. Counted here are over 150,000 clones, 85% to 90% occurring once; the ten biggest clones make up roughly 5.8%. The donors were in the approximately 120-subject validation cohort; that cohort was separate from the approximately 670-subject first cohort. The V call is TRBV9, the J call TRBJ1-2, with D perhaps TRBD1 (6 bases). Sequencing used PBMCs. The clonotype comes from a woman in her 30s in good health and CMV-seronegative. CDR3 nucleotide sequence: TGTGCCAGCAGCAAACAGTCCGACAGGATGTTCTATGGCTACACCTTC. This encodes CASSKQSDRMFYGYTF.